Below are 8 T cell receptor beta chains sequenced from a single sample in a study of blood T cell repertoires in COVID-19. The assay was immunoSEQ multiplex PCR, and TCRdb's table has in-frame clones only and misses some. The sample yields under 300,000 clones, around 85% seen once. Sequences were obtained from PBMCs or T cells enriched from blood (not recorded which). These receptors were collected from a woman aged 40 to 55 with acute COVID-19.

This clone was seen only once. This chain connects TRBV28 to TRBJ1-5; a possible D gene is TRBD1 (6 bases). Germline V gene sequence: CDR1 MDHEN, CDR2 SYDVKM. V lost 3 bases to trimming and J lost 1 base, with 10 bases between them. The CDR3 extends over 15 amino acids. In DNA, the CDR3 is TGTGCCAGCAGTTTCAGGGGTGGGAGCAATCAGCCCCAGCATTTT. Residues: CASSFRGGSNQPQHF.

The chain joins TRBV7-2 to TRBJ2-3; D is uncertain. V lost 6 bases and J lost 4, with 11 bases in between. The germline gives CDR1 SGHTA, CDR2 FQGNSA. This CDR3 has 13 amino acids. The CDR3 reads CASSPQVPDTQYF. CDR3 nucleotide sequence: TGTGCCAGCAGTCCGCAGGTGCCAGATACGCAGTATTTT.

The chain carries TRBV18 and TRBJ2-3; tentatively, D is TRBD2 (6 bases). The V end lost 3 bases, the J end lost 5 bases, and 9 bases lay between the germline ends. This CDR3 region has 13 residues. Germline values: CDR1 KGHSH, CDR2 LQKENI. The CDR3 loop is CASSPSGVDTQYF. In DNA form, the CDR3 reads TGTGCCAGCTCACCTTCGGGGGTAGATACGCAGTATTTT.

The CDR3 region has the DNA TGCAGCGTTAGTGCGCGAGGAGGACTAGCGGGACCAGGACCCCAAGAGACCCAGTACTTC. It specifies CSVSARGGLAGPGPQETQYF. The V and J genes are TRBV29-1 and TRBJ2-5, with 12 positions matching TRBD2. The germline gives CDR1 SQVTM, CDR2 ANQGSEA. The CDR3 loop spans 20 amino acids. The J segment lost 1 base and the V segment lost 5 bases, leaving 20 bases of the junction unmatched.

This clone was seen only once. The genes are TRBV14 and TRBJ2-7, with 8 bases fitting TRBD2. CDR1 SGHDN and CDR2 FVKESK come from the germline V gene. With V trimmed by 1 base and J by 8 bases, 4 bases remained unmatched. The CDR3 contains 13 residues. The CDR3 DNA reads as TGTGCCAGCAGCCAAGCGCTAGCGGGCAAGCAGTACTTC. It encodes CASSQALAGKQYF.

This chain joins TRBV25-1 and TRBJ2-1; tentative D call: TRBD1 (6 bases). CDR3 size: 14 residues. In germline, CDR1 is MGHDK, CDR2 SYGVNS. Trimming shortened V by 3 bases and J by 10 bases, and 16 bases separated the two germline ends. The CDR3 reads CASSDRSTRGEQFF. In nucleotides, the CDR3 is TGTGCCAGCAGTGATCGGTCGACGAGGGGGGAGCAGTTCTTC.

The chain recombines TRBV2 with TRBJ2-5; the match to TRBD2 covers 12 bases. The CDR3 loop spans 14 amino acids. Germline-derived CDR1 and CDR2 are SNHLY and FYNNEI. J was trimmed by 5 bases and V by 9 bases; bases with no gene match: 7. CDR3 amino acids: CASMTSGREETQYF. The CDR3 DNA reads TGTGCCAGTATGACTAGCGGGAGAGAGGAGACCCAGTACTTC.

J is TRBJ2-7 and V is TRBV7-8; the match to TRBD1 covers 7 bases. In germline, CDR1 is SGHVS, CDR2 FQNEAQ. CDR3 size: 16 residues. With V trimmed by 4 bases and J by 0 bases, 9 bases remained unmatched. The CDR3 DNA reads TGTGCCAGCAGCTACCAAGGACAGGCCTACTCCTACGAGCAGTACTTC. This codes for CASSYQGQAYSYEQYF.